This TCR beta chain originates from a study of regulatory T cells in long-lasting Graves disease. To make TCR beta libraries, researchers used iRepertoire HTBI primers and Arm-PCR of CDR3 regions. TCRdb redid the calling of the multiplex PCR reads with MiXCR, one entry per CDR3 protein. This table has about 470,000 distinct CDR3 sequences, about 17% appearing once. Trimming took off 6 bases at V and 3 bases at J, with 9 bases between the two ends. The CDR3 extends over 13 amino acids. This clonotype showed up many times. What it recognizes is unknown. Study outcomes and limitations: Persistent disease showed a preference for TRBV28, TRBJ1-2 and TRBJ2-5.

Sample time point: newly diagnosed GD, antithyroid drugs for less than 3 months. PBMCs were the source of the RNA used for TCR sequencing. The data were also submitted as part of a second study, on T cells in Graves' hyperthyroidism and ophthalmopathy.

The TCR originated in a man in his forties or fifties with Graves disease. Sequences were derived from peripheral blood mononuclear cells (PBMCs), sampled at new diagnosis, from a patient treated with antithyroid drugs. This chain uses TRBV12-3 or TRBV12-4 with TRBJ2-1; D possibly corresponds to TRBD1 (5 bases). The CDR3 sequence: CASRLTDYNEQFF. DNA for the CDR3: TGTGCCAGCAGGCTGACAGACTACAATGAGCAGTTCTTC.